The rows below give T cell receptor beta chains drawn from one sample of a study of shared clonotypes between healthy human individuals. Data came from immunoSEQ multiplex PCR; TCRdb stores just in-frame clones and leaves some out. The sample consists of more than 2,000,000 clones, approximately 95% of them appearing once. Material for sequencing was naive CD4+ T cells from PBMCs. The source is a man between 18 and 35 years old in good health. Some clones in this sample may be carry-over from other donors' samples. Each CDR3 is given with its conserved first and last residue. D genes are given only for firm matches. Clone size is not always given. Where it is, it says once, few, many or a class for expanded clones.

V gene,clone size,J gene,D gene,CDR3 DNA,CDR3 protein
TRBV30,.,TRBJ1-1,.,TGTGCCTGGAGTGCCAGGGGGAACACTGAAGCTTTCTTT,CAWSARGNTEAFF
TRBV6-5,.,TRBJ1-6,.,TGTGCCAGCAGTTACGCCCGCCAGGGTAATTCACCCCTCCACTTT,CASSYARQGNSPLHF
TRBV19,.,TRBJ1-4,TRBD1,TGTGCCAGCACCACTTCCGGGACAGGGTTAGAAAAACTGTTTTTT,CASTTSGTGLEKLFF
TRBV18,.,TRBJ2-5,TRBD1,TGTGCCAGCTCACCGGGACAGCCCCAAGAGACCCAGTACTTC,CASSPGQPQETQYF
TRBV19,.,TRBJ2-4,.,TGTGCCAGTAGTAGAGGGGGGCAGTCCGGTCAAAACATTCAGTACTTC,CASSRGGQSGQNIQYF
TRBV5-1,.,TRBJ1-2,.,TGCGCCAGCAGCAGAGGAGGAGGGGAGGGCTACACCTTC,CASSRGGGEGYTF
TRBV21-1,.,TRBJ2-1,.,TGTGCCAGCAGCAAAGGCCCGGACAAAGCCAGCTACAATGAGCAGTTCTTC,CASSKGPDKASYNEQFF
TRBV5-1,.,TRBJ1-3,TRBD1,TGCGCCAGCAGCGCGGCCGGGACAGGGTCAGGAAACACCATATATTTT,CASSAAGTGSGNTIYF
TRBV2,few,TRBJ1-5,TRBD1,TGTGCCAGCAATCGACAGGGAAGCAATCAGCCCCAGCATTTT,CASNRQGSNQPQHF
TRBV4-1,.,TRBJ1-2,TRBD1,TGCGCCAGCAGCCAAGGGGACAGGGAATATGGCTACACCTTC,CASSQGDREYGYTF
TRBV28,.,TRBJ1-3,.,TGTGCCAGCAGCACAGGGAGCTCTGGAAACACCATATATTTT,CASSTGSSGNTIYF
TRBV6-5,.,TRBJ2-6,.,TGTGCCAGCAGTTATCGACCTGGGGCCAACGTCCTGACTTTC,CASSYRPGANVLTF
TRBV9,.,TRBJ2-5,.,TGTGCCAGCAGCGTCCAGGGTGGGGAGACCCAGTACTTC,CASSVQGGETQYF
TRBV29-1,.,TRBJ2-1,TRBD2,TGCAGCGTTGGAACGACTAGCGGGAGGGCCGGGGAGCAGTTCTTC,CSVGTTSGRAGEQFF
TRBV7-9,.,TRBJ1-2,.,TGTGCCAGCAGCTTAGAGGTGGGGGGCTACACCTTC,CASSLEVGGYTF
TRBV28,.,TRBJ2-7,TRBD1,TGTGCCAGCAGCCTCCCCGGGACAGGGGCCTACGAGCAGTACTTC,CASSLPGTGAYEQYF
TRBV29-1,.,TRBJ2-5,.,TGCAGCGTTCGGGGGCAGGAGACCCAGTACTTC,CSVRGQETQYF
TRBV7-2,.,TRBJ2-7,.,TGTGCCAGCAGCTATGGGGGTAAGCAGTACTTC,CASSYGGKQYF
TRBV5-6,.,TRBJ2-1,TRBD1,TGTGCCAGCAGCCTGACAGGGGGCAGCTACAATGAGCAGTTCTTC,CASSLTGGSYNEQFF
TRBV9,.,TRBJ2-3,.,TGTGCCAGCAGCGTAGAGGGGTTCGGCACAGATACGCAGTATTTT,CASSVEGFGTDTQYF
TRBV5-1,.,TRBJ2-3,.,TGCGCCAGCAGCTCCGGGCCCCCGTTGGGAGATACGCAGTATTTT,CASSSGPPLGDTQYF
TRBV11-3,.,TRBJ1-1,.,TGTGCCAGCTTGAGGAACACTGAAGCTTTCTTT,CASLRNTEAFF
TRBV28,.,TRBJ1-1,.,TGTGCCAGCAGTTTGGTGACAGTCATGAACACCGAAGCTTTCTTT,CASSLVTVMNTEAFF
TRBV5-1,.,TRBJ2-5,TRBD2,TGCGCCAGCAGCAGGGGACTAGCGGGGGGAGAGACCCAGTACTTC,CASSRGLAGGETQYF
TRBV5-1,.,TRBJ2-3,.,TGCGCCAGCCGCGGTTGGCTTGATACGCAGTATTTT,CASRGWLDTQYF
TRBV10-3,.,TRBJ2-4,.,TGTGCCATCAGACCGGGAACTTGGAGCATTCAGTACTTC,CAIRPGTWSIQYF
TRBV5-1,.,TRBJ2-7,TRBD1,TGCGCCAGCAGCTTGGGGGGACAGGAGTACTACGAGCAGTACTTC,CASSLGGQEYYEQYF
TRBV30,.,TRBJ2-1,TRBD2,TGTGCCTGTCTAAAAGGTAGCGGGATGACTTTCTACAATGAGCAGTTCTTC,CACLKGSGMTFYNEQFF
TRBV5-1,.,TRBJ1-4,TRBD1,TGCGCCAGCAGCTCCCTAACCGGGACAGCTAATGAAAAACTGTTTTTT,CASSSLTGTANEKLFF
TRBV27,.,TRBJ1-2,.,TGTGCCAGCAGGGGAAGTGTACGGACCGACCTCTATGGCTACACCTTC,CASRGSVRTDLYGYTF
TRBV19,.,TRBJ1-2,.,TGTGCCAGTAGTATTCGGTCCGACAGGCTCTATGGCTACACCTTC,CASSIRSDRLYGYTF
TRBV19,.,TRBJ1-1,TRBD1,TGTGCCAGTAGTATCGACAGGGCGAACACTGAAGCTTTCTTT,CASSIDRANTEAFF
TRBV5-1,.,TRBJ2-1,TRBD2,TGCGCCAGCAGCTTAATGAGCGGGAGTCTGAATGAGCAGTTCTTC,CASSLMSGSLNEQFF
TRBV19,.,TRBJ1-2,.,TGTGCCAGTAGGGCAGGGGAAGGAGGCTATGGCTACACCTTC,CASRAGEGGYGYTF
TRBV29-1,.,TRBJ2-3,.,TGCAGCGGGGGAGCAGATACGCAGTATTTT,CSGGADTQYF
TRBV2,.,TRBJ1-1,.,TGTGCCAGCTCACTCTCGGGGAACACTGAAGCTTTCTTT,CASSLSGNTEAFF
TRBV7-2,.,TRBJ2-5,.,TGTGCCAGCAGCTTAGGCGGCCTTTTGGAGACCCAGTACTTC,CASSLGGLLETQYF
TRBV11-3,.,TRBJ2-2,TRBD2,TGTGCCAGCAGCATAGGGGACTATCCCACCGGGGAGCTGTTTTTT,CASSIGDYPTGELFF
TRBV5-1,once,TRBJ2-7,TRBD1,TGCGCCAGCAGCCGAACGGACAGGGCCCACGAGCAGTACTTC,CASSRTDRAHEQYF
TRBV28,.,TRBJ1-5,TRBD1,TGTGCCAGCAGTTCCCCTCGACAGGGCCCAAATAATCAGCCCCAGCATTTT,CASSSPRQGPNNQPQHF